This T cell receptor (beta chain) originates from a study of a mutant IDH1 vaccine in newly diagnosed glioma. Study information: The first vaccination came 4-6 weeks after radiotherapy alone, or with temozolomide cycles.

Per the germline V gene, CDR1 is MDHEN and CDR2 is SYDVKM. The V end was cut by 6 bases, the J end by 1 base, with 15 bases between. This CDR3 spans 15 amino acids. Specified time point: week 11, during vaccination. In every dose of vaccine, 300 ug of mutant IDH1 20-mer peptide was given alongside topical imiquimod. Concerning this clone: The antigen is undetermined.

The repertoire was sequenced with immunoSEQ multiplex PCR; TCRdb's copy has only in-frame clones and lacks some. The sample has under 35,000 clones, around 89% seen once. V and J are TRBV28 and TRBJ1-1; weak D call: TRBD1 (6 bases). Material: PBMCs, obtained from a glioma patient whose treatment included an IDH1 peptide vaccine. This receptor was obtained from a man between 18 and 35 years old with glioma. The chain's CDR3 is CASSLSGQSNTEAFF. Here the CDR3 DNA reads TGTGCCAGCAGCCTTTCCGGACAGTCGAACACTGAAGCTTTCTTT. The full variable domain, with the rest looked up from reference TRBV28 and TRBJ1-1, is DVKVTQSSRYLVKRTGEKVFLECVQDMDHENMFWYRQDPGLGLRLIYFSYDVKMKEKGDIPEGYSVSREKKERFSLILESASTNQTSMYLCASSLSGQSNTEAFFGQGTRLTVV.